A few counts support the clone carrying this TCR beta chain. Its antigen is currently unknown. Via MiXCR, TCRdb re-called the reads, giving one row per CDR3 protein. The table has some 900,000 distinct CDR3 sequences, approximately 30% seen once. This specimen comes from a study of T cell repertoires in cytomegalovirus infection. Study at large: Recently described HLA-C-restricted plus well-studied HLA-B-restricted CMV epitopes were used. The public TCR beta signatures pointed to both CMV infection and matching HLA type.

After removal of 4 bases from V and 3 bases from J, the junction contained 6 bases not matched to a gene. There are 16 residues in the CDR3. Germline CDR1 is MNHEY and CDR2 is SVGEGT. Study outcomes and limitations: HLA-C-restricted CMV clonotypes gave the most frequent clonotype in two of eight donors.

The V call is TRBV6-2 or TRBV6-3, the J call TRBJ1-6; 7 bases are shared with TRBD1. The sample consisted of cultured CD8+ T cells from PBMCs, taken from culture after CMV antigen stimulation. The receptor was isolated from a human donor in good health (CMV status not recorded). Some clones in this sample may be carry-over from other donors' samples. CDR3 in amino acids: CASSSRRDSYNSPLHF. Written as DNA, the CDR3 is TGTGCCAGCAGTTCGCGCCGGGACAGCTATAATTCACCCCTCCACTTT.